The 19 T cell receptor beta chains given below trace back to one sample, sequenced in a study of blood T cells in healthy people across ages. The use of a sample-barcoded 5' primer and a J-beta primer mix characterized a second PCR of roughly 6 to 11 cycles. One entry per CDR3 protein results from TCRdb running MiXCR on the 5' RACE reads. The profile shows 1.5 million to 2 million distinct CDR3 sequences, 28% of them singletons. Sequenced sample: blood. The source is a woman in her thirties in good health.

The chain couples TRBV12-3 or TRBV12-4 to TRBJ1-6, with no clear D. The CDR3 consists of 15 residues. The V gene lost 5 bases and the J gene lost 6 bases, with 14 bases spanning the gap. CDR3 nucleotide sequence: TGTGCCAGCAGTCTCTTATCGGAGGGTAATTCACCCCTCCACTTT. Translation: CASSLLSEGNSPLHF.

The chain couples TRBV30 to TRBJ2-7, with D tentatively TRBD1 or TRBD2 (5 bases each). The CDR3 is 15 amino acids. Germline V CDR1 and CDR2: GTSNPN, SVGIG (reference sequence). The germline V and J ends were trimmed by 0 bases and 0 bases, with 12 bases remaining between them. CDR3 sequence (DNA): TGTGCCTGGAGTGTAGGGCCAGGGAGCTCCTACGAGCAGTACTTC. Translating gives CAWSVGPGSSYEQYF.

CDR3 protein: CASSFYRVYEQYF. In nucleotides, the CDR3 is TGTGCCAGCAGTTTTTATAGGGTGTACGAGCAGTACTTC. The J gene is TRBJ2-7, the V gene TRBV28; D call uncertain. The germline CDR1 and CDR2 sequences are MDHEN and SYDVKM. V was trimmed by 3 bases and J by 4 bases, leaving 10 bases between them. The CDR3 is made up of 13 amino acids.

This clonotype was observed a few times. An end of the junction differs from the germline gene, which may be a read error. The gene calls are TRBV20-1 and TRBJ2-1, with 8 bases fitting TRBD2. Germline V gene data show CDR1 as DFQATT and CDR2 as SNEGSKA (reference sequence). The CDR3 is 13 amino acids. The CDR3 DNA is TGCAGTGCGGGGAGCGGGGGTCACAATGAGCGGTTCTTC. Its translation is CSAGSGGHNERFF.

A few counts support this clonotype. The rearrangement joins TRBV5-1 to TRBJ2-7; D is ambiguous. V lost 0 bases and J lost 4, with 8 bases in between. Looked up from germline, CDR1 is SGHRS and CDR2 is YFSETQ. The CDR3 loop spans 13 amino acids. The CDR3 nucleotides are TGCGCCAGCAGCTTGGCATCCTGGTACGAGCAGTACTTC. Protein product: CASSLASWYEQYF.

This clonotype was seen a few times. The rearrangement uses TRBV5-1 and TRBJ2-5, with a weak D call TRBD1 (6 bases). The end of the DNA aligns better with TRBJ2-7, so the J call may be wrong. CDR3 size: 13 residues. Per germline, CDR1 SGHRS and CDR2 YFSETQ. The CDR3 DNA reads as TGCGCCAGCAGCTCGGTACAGGGTGGCGAGCAGTACTTC. This gives the protein CASSSVQGGEQYF.

The chain links TRBV7-2 to TRBJ2-7, with 15 bases lining up with TRBD2. The V and J ends lost 2 bases and 7 bases, in that order; junction bases with no gene match: 9. CDR1 SGHTA and CDR2 FQGNSA come from the germline V gene. This CDR3 comprises 17 residues. CDR3 coding DNA: TGTGCCAGCAGCTTACCCCTAGGACTAGCGGGGGGGCTAGAGCAGTACTTC. Translating it yields CASSLPLGLAGGLEQYF.

This clonotype has a handful of counts. The chain links TRBV14 to TRBJ2-1, with 12 bases lining up with TRBD2. The trim removed 1 base at V and 6 bases at J, leaving 1 base unmatched. This CDR3 has 15 amino acids. Germline-derived CDR1 and CDR2 are SGHDN and FVKESK. The CDR3 protein is CASSQVTSGGNEQFF. CDR3 in DNA: TGTGCCAGCAGCCAAGTGACTAGCGGGGGCAATGAGCAGTTCTTC.

This clonotype was recorded a few times. V and J are TRBV5-5 and TRBJ2-1, with D unclear. CDR1 is SGHKS, CDR2 YYEKEE, per germline (reference sequence). Trimming cost V 3 bases and J 7 bases, with 14 bases left between them. The CDR3 loop spans 14 amino acids. Here the CDR3 reads CASSYQPRINEQFF. Here the CDR3 DNA reads TGTGCCAGCAGCTACCAACCGAGGATTAATGAGCAGTTCTTC.

The V and J genes are TRBV7-9 and TRBJ2-4; 12 bases are a match to TRBD2. The junction had 25 bases not matched to a gene; V was cut back by 3 bases and J by 13 bases. The CDR3 sequence is 20 residues long. Germline CDR1 SEHNR, CDR2 FQNEAQ (reference sequence). The CDR3 sequence is CASSFQSSSGGVFSANEQYF. The CDR3 bases are TGTGCCAGCAGCTTCCAATCGTCTAGCGGGGGGGTTTTTTCCGCCAATGAGCAGTACTTC.

Only a few counts were recorded for this clonotype. V usage is TRBV7-2 and J usage is TRBJ1-1; TRBD1 aligns across 9 bases. V lost 5 bases to trimming and J lost 5 bases; unmatched junction nucleotides: 9. The CDR3 length is 15 residues. Germline-derived CDR1 and CDR2 are SGHTA and FQGNSA. CDR3: CASSAQGAVGTEAFF. CDR3 bases: TGTGCCAGCAGCGCACAGGGGGCCGTCGGGACTGAAGCTTTCTTT.

This chain connects TRBV3-1 to TRBJ2-5; D remains ambiguous. CDR3 size: 13 residues. Germline-derived CDR1 and CDR2 are LGHDT and YNNKEL (reference sequence). Trimming took off 1 base at V and 5 bases at J, with 8 bases between the two ends. CDR3 residues: CASSQVYSETQYF. The CDR3 DNA sequence: TGTGCCAGCAGCCAAGTCTATAGTGAGACCCAGTACTTC.

V and J are TRBV28 and TRBJ1-6, with D unclear. Per the germline V gene, CDR1 is MDHEN and CDR2 is SYDVKM. The CDR3 is 13 residues long. Deletions cut 7 bases from V and 8 bases from J, with 12 bases between. CDR3 loop: CASNSSPDSPLHF. CDR3 DNA sequence: TGTGCCAGCAATAGCTCCCCGGATTCACCCCTCCACTTT.

In nucleotides, the CDR3 is TGTACCAGCAGCTTAGCCACGACTAGCGGGGCCTACGAGCAGTACTTC. Translated, it gives CTSSLATTSGAYEQYF. V gene TRBV7-2 combines with J gene TRBJ2-7, with 11 bases that match TRBD2. With V trimmed by 0 bases and J by 2 bases, 3 bases remained unmatched. CDR1 and CDR2 from the germline V gene are SGHTA and FQGNSA. The CDR3 length is 16 residues.

The J gene is TRBJ2-4, the V gene TRBV20-1; 7 nucleotides agree with TRBD1. The J call may not be correct, given that the DNA end is closer to TRBJ2-7. The CDR3 loop spans 12 amino acids. Germline V gene sequence: CDR1 DFQATT, CDR2 SNEGSKA (reference sequence). CDR3 region: CSATQGEREQYF. CDR3 sequence (DNA): TGCAGTGCTACCCAGGGGGAACGCGAGCAGTACTTC.

Turning to this clonotype: One end of the junction is discordant with germline, which a read error may explain. V gene TRBV5-1 combines with J gene TRBJ2-2; 8 bases fit TRBD1. The CDR3 consists of 16 residues. Germline CDR1 is SGHRS and CDR2 is YFSETQ. The CDR3, as DNA: TGCGCTAGCAGCTTGCAGGGGGCTTCGAGCACCGGGGAGCTGTTTTTT. Protein product: CASSLQGASSTGELFF.

The rearrangement links TRBV6-6 to TRBJ2-1, with TRBD1 identical over 10 bases. The DNA matches TRBJ2-7 better at its end, which makes the J call doubtful. This CDR3 is built from 16 residues. Germline-derived CDR1 and CDR2 are MNHNY and SVGAGI (reference sequence). The CDR3 DNA sequence: TGTGCCAGCAGTCTACCGACAGGGGGCTCCTACAATGAGCAGTACTTC. It yields the protein CASSLPTGGSYNEQYF.

J is TRBJ1-1 and V is TRBV6-7; no definite D call. TRBV6-7 is known as an ORF, though its function is uncertain. The CDR3 sequence is 12 residues long. V was clipped by 10 bases and J by 4 bases, with 13 bases between them. The CDR3 DNA sequence: TGTGCCACCCCGGTTAAGGCCACTGAAGCTTTCTTT. Translated, it gives CATPVKATEAFF.

Many counts were recorded for this clonotype. This chain uses TRBV15 with TRBJ2-7; D is perhaps TRBD1 or TRBD2 (6 bases each). The germline CDR1 and CDR2 sequences are LNHNV and YYDKDF (reference sequence). V gave up 1 base and J gave up 3 bases, with 13 bases separating them. This CDR3 has 15 amino acids. This CDR3 reads CATSRGGRDGYEQYF. The CDR3 DNA sequence: TGTGCCACCAGCAGAGGGGGGCGGGACGGCTACGAGCAGTACTTC.